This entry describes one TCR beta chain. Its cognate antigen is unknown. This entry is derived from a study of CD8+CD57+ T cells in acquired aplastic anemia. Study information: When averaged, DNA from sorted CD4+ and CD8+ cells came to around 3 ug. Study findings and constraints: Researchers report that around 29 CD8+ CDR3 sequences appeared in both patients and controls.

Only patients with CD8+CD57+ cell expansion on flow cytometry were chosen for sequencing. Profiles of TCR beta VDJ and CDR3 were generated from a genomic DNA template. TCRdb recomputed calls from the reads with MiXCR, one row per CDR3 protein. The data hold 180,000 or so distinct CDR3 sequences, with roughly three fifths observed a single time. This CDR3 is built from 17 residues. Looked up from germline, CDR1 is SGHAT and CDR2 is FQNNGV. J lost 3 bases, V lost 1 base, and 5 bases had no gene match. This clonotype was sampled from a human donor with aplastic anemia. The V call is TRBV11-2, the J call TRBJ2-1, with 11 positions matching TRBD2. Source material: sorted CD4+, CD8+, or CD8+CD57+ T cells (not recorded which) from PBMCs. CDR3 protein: CASSLATLAGGYNEQFF. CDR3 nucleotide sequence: TGTGCCAGCAGCTTAGCCACTCTAGCGGGAGGCTACAATGAGCAGTTCTTC.